This T cell receptor (beta chain) is from a study of blood T cells in healthy people across ages. The length of the CDR3 is 15 residues. The germline gives CDR1 LGHNA, CDR2 YSLEER. The V and J ends lost 1 base and 0 bases respectively, with 4 bases between them. Then a second PCR, running about 6 to 12 cycles, was carried out with a sample-barcoded 5' primer and a J-beta primer mix. MiXCR was run by TCRdb on the 5' RACE reads, yielding one entry per CDR3 protein. The top ten hold more than 8% of the sample, which has hundreds of thousands of distinct CDR3 sequences, 25% seen once. A few counts support this clonotype. The same sample was also studied in work on T cells of mothers and their children. According to that study: Samples came from a few healthy Caucasian mothers and their six children. Per 15 ul, 1.5 ug of RNA was used, with all extracted RNA going into cDNA synthesis.

The V gene is TRBV4-3, the J gene TRBJ2-6, with D uncertain. Source material: blood. The clonotype originates from a boy younger than 18 in good health. The DNA for the CDR3 is TGCGCCAGCAGCCAAGGGCACTCTGGGGCCAACGTCCTGACTTTC. This codes for CASSQGHSGANVLTF.